These 5 T cell receptor beta chains came from one sample sequenced in a study of blood T cells in healthy people across ages. With a J-beta primer mix and a sample-barcoded 5' primer, a second PCR ran about 7 to 12 cycles. TCRdb reprocessed the 5' RACE reads via MiXCR and lists one record per CDR3 protein. The table has 2 million or so distinct CDR3 sequences, roughly 52% seen once. The sample taken for sequencing was blood. These receptors came from a woman in her forties in good health.

This CDR3 reads CSVSTGGSYGYTF. For the CDR3, the DNA is TGCAGCGTTAGTACAGGGGGCTCCTATGGCTACACCTTC. The V call is TRBV29-1, the J call TRBJ1-2, with 9 bases lining up with TRBD1. The germline gives CDR1 SQVTM, CDR2 ANQGSEA. The junction had 5 bases not matched to a gene; V was cut back by 5 bases and J by 4 bases. The CDR3 is made up of 13 amino acids.

V and J are TRBV29-1 and TRBJ2-4, with TRBD1 identical over 9 bases. The J call may not be correct, given that the DNA end is closer to TRBJ2-5. This CDR3 is 14 amino acids long. Germline CDR1 reads SQVTM; CDR2 reads ANQGSEA. CDR3 DNA sequence: TGCAGCGTAGACATGGGACAGGGAAGCGGGACCCAGTACTTC. Its protein product is CSVDMGQGSGTQYF.

This clonotype was counted a few times. The chain uses TRBV20-1 and TRBJ2-7, with a possible D match to TRBD1 (6 bases). The germline V and J ends were trimmed by 1 base and 1 base, with 8 bases remaining between them. The CDR3 spans 13 residues. Germline loops: CDR1 DFQATT, CDR2 SNEGSKA (reference sequence). The CDR3 DNA reads as TGCAGTGCTAGAGCCGGACAGTCCTACGAGCAGTACTTC. Translation gives CSARAGQSYEQYF.

This clonotype was detected a few times. The chain recombines TRBV20-1 with TRBJ1-2; D possibly corresponds to TRBD1 (5 bases). Trimming shortened V by 3 bases and J by 8 bases, and 13 bases separated the two germline ends. The CDR3 extends over 12 amino acids. Per germline, CDR1 DFQATT and CDR2 SNEGSKA (reference sequence). The CDR3 here is CSASWGSEGYTF. The CDR3 DNA sequence: TGCAGTGCTAGTTGGGGCTCTGAGGGCTACACCTTC.

The chain joins TRBV7-9 to TRBJ1-5, with 8 nucleotides matching TRBD1. Per the germline V gene, CDR1 is SEHNR and CDR2 is FQNEAQ (reference sequence). This CDR3 has 18 amino acids. The J segment lost 2 bases and the V segment lost 1 base, leaving 10 bases of the junction unmatched. The CDR3 nucleotides read TGTGCCAGCAGCTTAGATGTGACAGGGGAAGTCGGCAATCAGCCCCAGCATTTT. The encoded protein is CASSLDVTGEVGNQPQHF.